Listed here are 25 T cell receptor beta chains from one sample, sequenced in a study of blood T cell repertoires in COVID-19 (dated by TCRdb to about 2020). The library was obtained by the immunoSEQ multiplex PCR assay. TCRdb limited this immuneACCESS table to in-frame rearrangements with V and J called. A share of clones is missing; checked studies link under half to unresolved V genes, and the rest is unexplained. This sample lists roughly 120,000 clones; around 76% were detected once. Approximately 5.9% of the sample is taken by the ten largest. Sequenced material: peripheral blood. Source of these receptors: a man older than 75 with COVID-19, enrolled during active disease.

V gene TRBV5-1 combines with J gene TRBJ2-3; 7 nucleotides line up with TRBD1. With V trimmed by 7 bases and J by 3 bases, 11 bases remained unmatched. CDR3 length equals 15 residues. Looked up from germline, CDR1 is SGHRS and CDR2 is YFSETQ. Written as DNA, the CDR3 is TGCGCCAGCTCCGAGGGGGCGCGACTGACAGATACGCAGTATTTT. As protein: CASSEGARLTDTQYF.

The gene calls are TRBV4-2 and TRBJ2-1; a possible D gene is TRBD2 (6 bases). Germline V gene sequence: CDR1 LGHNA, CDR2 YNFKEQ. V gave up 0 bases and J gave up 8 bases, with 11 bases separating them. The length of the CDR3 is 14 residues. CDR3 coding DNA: TGTGCCAGCAGCCAAGAATCTCGGGAGTATGAGCAGTTCTTC. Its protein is CASSQESREYEQFF.

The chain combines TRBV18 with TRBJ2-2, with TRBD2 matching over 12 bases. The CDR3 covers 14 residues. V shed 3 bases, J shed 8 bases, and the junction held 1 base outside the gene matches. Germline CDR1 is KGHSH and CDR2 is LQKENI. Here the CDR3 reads CASSPTSGSGELFF. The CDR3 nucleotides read TGTGCCAGCTCACCGACTAGCGGGAGTGGGGAGCTGTTTTTT. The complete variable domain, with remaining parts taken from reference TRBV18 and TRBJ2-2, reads NAGVMQNPRHLVRRRGQEARLRCSPMKGHSHVYWYRQLPEEGLKFMVYLQKENIIDESGMPKERFSAEFPKEGPSILRIQQVVRGDSAAYFCASSPTSGSGELFFGEGSRLTVL.

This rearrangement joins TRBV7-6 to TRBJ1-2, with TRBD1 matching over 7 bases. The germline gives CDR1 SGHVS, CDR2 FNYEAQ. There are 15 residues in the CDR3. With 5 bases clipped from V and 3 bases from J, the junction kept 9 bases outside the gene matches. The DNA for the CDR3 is TGTGCCAGCAGCCCCGGGACAGCCAAGGACTATGGCTACACCTTC. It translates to CASSPGTAKDYGYTF.

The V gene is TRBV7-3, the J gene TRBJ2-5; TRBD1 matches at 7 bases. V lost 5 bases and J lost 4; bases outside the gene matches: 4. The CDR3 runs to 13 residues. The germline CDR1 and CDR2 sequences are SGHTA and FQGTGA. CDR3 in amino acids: CASSQGQTETQYF. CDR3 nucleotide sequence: TGTGCCAGCAGCCAGGGACAGACAGAGACCCAGTACTTC. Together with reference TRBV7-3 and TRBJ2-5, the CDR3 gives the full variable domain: GAGVSQTPSNKVTEKGKYVELRCDPISGHTALYWYRQSLGQGPEFLIYFQGTGAADDSGLPNDRFFAVRPEGSVSTLKIQRTERGDSAVYLCASSQGQTETQYFGPGTRLLVL.

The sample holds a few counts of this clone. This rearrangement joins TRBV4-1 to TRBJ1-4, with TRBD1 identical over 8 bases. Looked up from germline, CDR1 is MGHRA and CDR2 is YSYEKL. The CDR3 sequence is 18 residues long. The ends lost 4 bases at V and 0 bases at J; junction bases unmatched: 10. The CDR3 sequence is CASSPGQGYFATNEKLFF. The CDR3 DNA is TGCGCCAGCAGCCCCGGACAGGGCTATTTTGCAACTAATGAAAAACTGTTTTTT.

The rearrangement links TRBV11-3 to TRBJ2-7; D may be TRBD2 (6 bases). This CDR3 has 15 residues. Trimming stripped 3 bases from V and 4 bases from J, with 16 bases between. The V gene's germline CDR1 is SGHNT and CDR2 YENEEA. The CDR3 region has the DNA TGTGCCAGCAGCTTTCCGTCTGCCCGGGGGTACGAGCAGTACTTC. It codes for CASSFPSARGYEQYF.

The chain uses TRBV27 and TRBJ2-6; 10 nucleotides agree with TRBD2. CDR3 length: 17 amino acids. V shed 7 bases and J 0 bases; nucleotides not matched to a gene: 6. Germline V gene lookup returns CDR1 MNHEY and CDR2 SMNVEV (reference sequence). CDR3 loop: CASKPLAGSSGANVLTF. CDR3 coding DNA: TGTGCCAGCAAGCCACTAGCGGGGAGCTCTGGGGCCAACGTCCTGACTTTC.

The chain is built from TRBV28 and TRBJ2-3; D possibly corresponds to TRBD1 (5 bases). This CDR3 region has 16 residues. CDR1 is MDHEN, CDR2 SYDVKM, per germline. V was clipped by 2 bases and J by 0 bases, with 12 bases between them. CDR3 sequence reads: CASSLEGAGSTDTQYF. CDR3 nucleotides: TGTGCCAGCAGTTTAGAAGGGGCAGGCAGCACAGATACGCAGTATTTT.

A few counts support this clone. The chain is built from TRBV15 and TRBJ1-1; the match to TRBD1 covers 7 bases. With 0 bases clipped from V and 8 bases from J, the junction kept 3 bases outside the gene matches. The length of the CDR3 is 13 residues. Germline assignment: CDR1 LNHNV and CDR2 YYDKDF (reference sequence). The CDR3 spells CATSRDLDREAFF. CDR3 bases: TGTGCCACCAGCAGAGATTTGGACAGGGAAGCTTTCTTT.

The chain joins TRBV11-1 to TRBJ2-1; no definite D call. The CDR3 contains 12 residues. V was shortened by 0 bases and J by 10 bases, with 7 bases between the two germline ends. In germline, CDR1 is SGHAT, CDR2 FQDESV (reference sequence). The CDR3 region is CASSLALREQFF. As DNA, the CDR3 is TGTGCCAGCAGCTTAGCTCTACGGGAGCAGTTCTTC.

The CDR3 reads CASSGDSLFHEQYF. For the CDR3, the DNA is TGTGCCAGCAGCGGGGACAGTTTATTCCACGAGCAGTACTTC. The V gene is TRBV5-4, the J gene TRBJ2-7, with 7 bases lining up with TRBD1. V lost 4 bases, J lost 5 bases, and 9 bases stayed unmatched. The CDR3 contains 14 residues. Looked up from germline, CDR1 is SGHNT and CDR2 is YYREEE (reference sequence).

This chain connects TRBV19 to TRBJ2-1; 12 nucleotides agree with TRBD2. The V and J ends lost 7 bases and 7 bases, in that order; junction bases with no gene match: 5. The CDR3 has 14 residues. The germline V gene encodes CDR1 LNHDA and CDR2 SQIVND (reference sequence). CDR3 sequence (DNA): TGTGCCAGTACCCTAGCGGGAGGGAGGAATGAGCAGTTCTTC. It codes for CASTLAGGRNEQFF.

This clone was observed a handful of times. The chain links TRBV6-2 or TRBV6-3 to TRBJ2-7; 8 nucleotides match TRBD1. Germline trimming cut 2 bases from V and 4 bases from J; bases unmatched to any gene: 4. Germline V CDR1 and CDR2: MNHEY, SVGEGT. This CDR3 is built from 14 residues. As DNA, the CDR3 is TGTGCCAGCAGTTACGGGACAGGACTTTACGAGCAGTACTTC. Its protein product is CASSYGTGLYEQYF.

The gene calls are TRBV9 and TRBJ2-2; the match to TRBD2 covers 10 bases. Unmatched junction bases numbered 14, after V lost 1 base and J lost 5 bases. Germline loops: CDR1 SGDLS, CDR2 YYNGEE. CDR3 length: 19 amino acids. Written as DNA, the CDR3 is TGTGCCAGCAGCGTATCCTTAGTGTGGGCTAGCGGGAGTACCGGGGAGCTGTTTTTT. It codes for CASSVSLVWASGSTGELFF.

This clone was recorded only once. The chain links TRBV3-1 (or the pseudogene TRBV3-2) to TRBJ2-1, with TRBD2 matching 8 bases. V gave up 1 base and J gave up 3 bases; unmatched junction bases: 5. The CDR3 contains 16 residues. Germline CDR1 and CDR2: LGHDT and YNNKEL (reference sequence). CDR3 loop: CASSQGGGRIYNEQFF. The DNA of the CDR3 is TGTGCCAGCAGCCAAGGAGGCGGGAGGATCTACAATGAGCAGTTCTTC.

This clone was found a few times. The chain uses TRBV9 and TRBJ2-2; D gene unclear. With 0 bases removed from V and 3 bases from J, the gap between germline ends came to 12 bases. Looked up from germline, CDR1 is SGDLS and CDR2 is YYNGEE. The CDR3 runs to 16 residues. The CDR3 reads CASSVATGPYTGELFF. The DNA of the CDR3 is TGTGCCAGCAGCGTAGCTACCGGTCCTTACACCGGGGAGCTGTTTTTT.

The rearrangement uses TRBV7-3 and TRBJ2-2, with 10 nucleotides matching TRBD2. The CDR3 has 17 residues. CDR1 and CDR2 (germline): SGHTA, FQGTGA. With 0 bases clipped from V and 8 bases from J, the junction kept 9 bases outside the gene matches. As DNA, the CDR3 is TGTGCCAGCAGCTTAACAGGGACTAGCGCTTCTGGGGGGGAGCTGTTTTTT. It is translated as CASSLTGTSASGGELFF.

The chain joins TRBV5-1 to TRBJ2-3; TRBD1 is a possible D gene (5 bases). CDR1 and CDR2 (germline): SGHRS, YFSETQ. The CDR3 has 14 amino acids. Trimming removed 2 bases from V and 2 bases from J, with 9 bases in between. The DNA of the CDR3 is TGCGCCAGCAGCTTACAGGTGGACACAGATACGCAGTATTTT. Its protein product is CASSLQVDTDTQYF.

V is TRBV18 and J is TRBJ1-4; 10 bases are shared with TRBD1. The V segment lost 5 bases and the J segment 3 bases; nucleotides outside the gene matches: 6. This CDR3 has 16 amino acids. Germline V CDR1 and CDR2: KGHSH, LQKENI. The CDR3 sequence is CASSTRQGASNEKLFF. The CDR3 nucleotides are TGTGCCAGCTCAACTCGACAGGGGGCCTCTAATGAAAAACTGTTTTTT.

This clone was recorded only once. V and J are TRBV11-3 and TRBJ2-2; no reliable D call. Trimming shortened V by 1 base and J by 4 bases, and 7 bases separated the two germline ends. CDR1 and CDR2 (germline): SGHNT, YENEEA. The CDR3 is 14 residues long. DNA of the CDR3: TGTGCCAGCAGCTTAGCGGGTGCCACCGGGGAGCTGTTTTTT. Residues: CASSLAGATGELFF.

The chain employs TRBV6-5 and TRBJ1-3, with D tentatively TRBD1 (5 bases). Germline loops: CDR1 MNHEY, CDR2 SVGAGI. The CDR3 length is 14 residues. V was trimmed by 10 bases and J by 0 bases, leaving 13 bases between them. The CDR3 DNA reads TGTGCCACCCGGGGGACCCGCTCTGGAAACACCATATATTTT. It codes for CATRGTRSGNTIYF.

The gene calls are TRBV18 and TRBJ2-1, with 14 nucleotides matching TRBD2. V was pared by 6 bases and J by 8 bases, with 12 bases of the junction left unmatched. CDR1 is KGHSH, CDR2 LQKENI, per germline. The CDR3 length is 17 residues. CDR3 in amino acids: CASSGGAGTSGSHEQFF. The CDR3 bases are TGTGCCAGCTCGGGGGGCGCCGGGACTAGCGGGAGTCATGAGCAGTTCTTC.

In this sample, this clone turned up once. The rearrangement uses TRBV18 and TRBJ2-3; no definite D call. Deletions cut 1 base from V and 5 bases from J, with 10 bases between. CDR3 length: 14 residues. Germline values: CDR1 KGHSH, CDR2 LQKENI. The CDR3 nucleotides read TGTGCCAGCTCACCACGGTCTAGTGGAGATACGCAGTATTTT. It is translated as CASSPRSSGDTQYF.

CDR3 in amino acids: CASSLSGRSTNEKLFF. CDR3 bases: TGTGCCAGCAGCCTCTCAGGGAGGTCAACTAATGAAAAACTGTTTTTT. The chain recombines TRBV7-9 with TRBJ1-4; a possible D gene is TRBD1 (5 bases). CDR3 length: 16 amino acids. Per germline, CDR1 SEHNR and CDR2 FQNEAQ (reference sequence). The V and J ends lost 5 bases and 0 bases respectively, with 13 bases between them.